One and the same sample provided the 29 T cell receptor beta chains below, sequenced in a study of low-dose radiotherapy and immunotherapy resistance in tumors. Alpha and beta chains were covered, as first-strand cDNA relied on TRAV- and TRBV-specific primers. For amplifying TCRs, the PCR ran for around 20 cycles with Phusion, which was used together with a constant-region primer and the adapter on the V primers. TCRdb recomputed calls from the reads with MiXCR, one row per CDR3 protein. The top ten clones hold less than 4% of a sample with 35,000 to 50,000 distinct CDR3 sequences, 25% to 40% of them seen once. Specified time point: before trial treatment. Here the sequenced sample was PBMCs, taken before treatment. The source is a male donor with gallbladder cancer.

The CDR3 DNA reads TGCAGTGTAGGCGCGGGGGGGCGACACTCCTACAATGAGCAGTTCTTC. Protein sequence: CSVGAGGRHSYNEQFF. The V gene is TRBV20-1, the J gene TRBJ2-1, with 9 nucleotides matching TRBD2. Germline assignment: CDR1 DFQATT and CDR2 SNEGSKA (reference sequence). The V and J ends lost 7 bases and 0 bases, in that order; junction bases with no gene match: 10. CDR3 size: 16 residues.

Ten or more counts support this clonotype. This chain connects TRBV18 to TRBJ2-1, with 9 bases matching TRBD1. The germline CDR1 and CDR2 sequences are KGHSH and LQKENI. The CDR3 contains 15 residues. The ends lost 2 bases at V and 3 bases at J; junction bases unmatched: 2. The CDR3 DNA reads TGTGCCAGCTCACCAACAGGGGGCCTCTACAATGAGCAGTTCTTC. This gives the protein CASSPTGGLYNEQFF. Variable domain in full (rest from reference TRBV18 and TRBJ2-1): NAGVMQNPRHLVRRRGQEARLRCSPMKGHSHVYWYRQLPEEGLKFMVYLQKENIIDESGMPKERFSAEFPKEGPSILRIQQVVRGDSAAYFCASSPTGGLYNEQFFGPGTRLTVL.

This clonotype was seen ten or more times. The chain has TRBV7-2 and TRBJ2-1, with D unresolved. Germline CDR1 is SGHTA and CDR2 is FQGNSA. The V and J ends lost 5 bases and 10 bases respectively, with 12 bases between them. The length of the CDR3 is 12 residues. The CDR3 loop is CASSPQGLEQFF. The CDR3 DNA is TGTGCCAGCAGCCCTCAAGGCCTAGAGCAGTTCTTC.

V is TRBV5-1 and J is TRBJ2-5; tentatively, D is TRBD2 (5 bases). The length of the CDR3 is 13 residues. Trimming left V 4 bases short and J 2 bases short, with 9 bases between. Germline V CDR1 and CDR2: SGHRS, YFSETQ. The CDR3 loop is CASSADLQETQYF. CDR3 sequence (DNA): TGCGCCAGCAGCGCGGACTTACAAGAGACCCAGTACTTC.

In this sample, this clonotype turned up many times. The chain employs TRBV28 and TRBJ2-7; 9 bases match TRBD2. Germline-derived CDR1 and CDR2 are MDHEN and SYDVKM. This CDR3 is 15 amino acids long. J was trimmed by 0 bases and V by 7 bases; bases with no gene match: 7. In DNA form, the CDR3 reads TGTGCCAGCACCACACTAGCGGGTGACTCCTACGAGCAGTACTTC. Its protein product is CASTTLAGDSYEQYF.

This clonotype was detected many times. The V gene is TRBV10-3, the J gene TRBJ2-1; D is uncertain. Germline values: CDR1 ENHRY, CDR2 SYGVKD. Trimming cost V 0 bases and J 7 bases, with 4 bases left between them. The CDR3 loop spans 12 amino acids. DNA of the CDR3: TGTGCCATCAGTGAGTCGAGTAATGAGCAGTTCTTC. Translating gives CAISESSNEQFF.

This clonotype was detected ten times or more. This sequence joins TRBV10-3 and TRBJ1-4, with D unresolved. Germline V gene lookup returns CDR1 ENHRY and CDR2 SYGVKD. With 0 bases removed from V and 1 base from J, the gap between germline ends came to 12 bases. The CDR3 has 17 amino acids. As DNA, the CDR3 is TGTGCCATCAGTGAGTCGGGGTCGTGGGGAACTAATGAAAAACTGTTTTTT. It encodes CAISESGSWGTNEKLFF.

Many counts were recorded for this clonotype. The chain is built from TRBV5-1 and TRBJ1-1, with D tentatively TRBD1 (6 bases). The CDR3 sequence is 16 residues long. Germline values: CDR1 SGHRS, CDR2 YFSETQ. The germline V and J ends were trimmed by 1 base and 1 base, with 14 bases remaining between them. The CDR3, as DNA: TGCGCCAGCAGCTTGCGGGGGGCAGACGCGAACACTGAAGCTTTCTTT. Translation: CASSLRGADANTEAFF.

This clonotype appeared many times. The CDR3 DNA sequence: TGCAGTGCCCGTAGCGGGGGGGGGGCAGATACGCAGTATTTT. As protein: CSARSGGGADTQYF. The chain employs TRBV20-1 and TRBJ2-3, with 11 nucleotides matching TRBD2. Germline CDR1 reads DFQATT; CDR2 reads SNEGSKA (reference sequence). The CDR3 extends over 14 amino acids. Unmatched junction bases numbered 6, after V lost 6 bases and J lost 4 bases.

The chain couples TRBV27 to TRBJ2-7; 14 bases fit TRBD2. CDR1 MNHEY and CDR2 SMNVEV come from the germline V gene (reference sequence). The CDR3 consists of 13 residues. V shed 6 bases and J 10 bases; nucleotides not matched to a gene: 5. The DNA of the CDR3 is TGTGCCAGCAGCCGGGGGACTAGCGGGAGACAGTACTTC. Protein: CASSRGTSGRQYF.

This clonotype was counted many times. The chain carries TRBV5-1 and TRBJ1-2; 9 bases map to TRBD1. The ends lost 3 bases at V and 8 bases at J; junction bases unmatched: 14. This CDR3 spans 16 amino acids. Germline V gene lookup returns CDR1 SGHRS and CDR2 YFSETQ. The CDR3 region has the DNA TGCGCCAGCAGCTCGGGGCCGGGACAGGGTGGACTCGGCTACACCTTC. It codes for CASSSGPGQGGLGYTF.

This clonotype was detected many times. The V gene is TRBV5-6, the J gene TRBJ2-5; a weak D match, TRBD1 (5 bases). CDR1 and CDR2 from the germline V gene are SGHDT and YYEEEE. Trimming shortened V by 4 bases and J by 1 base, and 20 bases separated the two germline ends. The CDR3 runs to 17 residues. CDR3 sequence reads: CASSGGAKKAPQETQYF. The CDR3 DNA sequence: TGTGCCAGCAGCGGTGGGGCCAAGAAAGCCCCCCAAGAGACCCAGTACTTC.

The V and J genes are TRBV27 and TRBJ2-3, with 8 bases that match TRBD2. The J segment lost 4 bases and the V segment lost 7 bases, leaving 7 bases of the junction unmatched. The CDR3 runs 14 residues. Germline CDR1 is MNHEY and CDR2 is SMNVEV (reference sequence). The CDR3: CASIGAGGSDTQYF. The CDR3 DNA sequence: TGTGCCAGCATAGGGGCGGGGGGCTCAGATACGCAGTATTTT.

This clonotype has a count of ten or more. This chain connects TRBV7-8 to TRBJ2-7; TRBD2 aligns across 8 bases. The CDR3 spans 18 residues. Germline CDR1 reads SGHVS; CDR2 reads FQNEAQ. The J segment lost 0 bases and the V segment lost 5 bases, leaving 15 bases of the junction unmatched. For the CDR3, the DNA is TGTGCCAGCAGCCACCCCATCGGGGGGGCGGGAAGCTCCTACGAGCAGTACTTC. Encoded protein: CASSHPIGGAGSSYEQYF.

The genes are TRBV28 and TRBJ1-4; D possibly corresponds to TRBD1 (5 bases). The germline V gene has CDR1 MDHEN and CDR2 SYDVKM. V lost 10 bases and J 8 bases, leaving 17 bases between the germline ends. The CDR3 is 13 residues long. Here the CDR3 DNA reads TGTGCCACCGGTGGGGCGGAGGTCGAAAAACTGTTTTTT. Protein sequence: CATGGAEVEKLFF.

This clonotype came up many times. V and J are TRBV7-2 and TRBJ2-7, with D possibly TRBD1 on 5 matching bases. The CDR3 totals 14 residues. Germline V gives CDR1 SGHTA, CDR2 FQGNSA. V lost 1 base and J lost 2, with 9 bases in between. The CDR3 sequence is CASSLVGQTYEQYF. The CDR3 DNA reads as TGTGCCAGCAGCTTAGTCGGACAAACCTACGAGCAGTACTTC.

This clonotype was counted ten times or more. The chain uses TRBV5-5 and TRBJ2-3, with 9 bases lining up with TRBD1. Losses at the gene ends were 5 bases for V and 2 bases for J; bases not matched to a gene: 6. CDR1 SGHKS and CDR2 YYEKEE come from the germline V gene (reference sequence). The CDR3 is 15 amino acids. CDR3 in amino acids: CASRSRDRVTDTQYF. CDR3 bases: TGTGCCAGCAGATCCCGGGACAGGGTCACAGATACGCAGTATTTT.

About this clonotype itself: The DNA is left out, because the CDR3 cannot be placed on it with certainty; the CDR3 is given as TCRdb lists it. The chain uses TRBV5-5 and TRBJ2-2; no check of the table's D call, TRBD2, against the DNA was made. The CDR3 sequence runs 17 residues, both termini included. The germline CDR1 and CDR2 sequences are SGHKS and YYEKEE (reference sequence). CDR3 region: CASSLTSERGTGELFFF.

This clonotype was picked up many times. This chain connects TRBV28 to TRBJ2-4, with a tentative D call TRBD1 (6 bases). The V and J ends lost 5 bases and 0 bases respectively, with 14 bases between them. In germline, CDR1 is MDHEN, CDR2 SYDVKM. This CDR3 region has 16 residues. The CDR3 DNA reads TGTGCCAGCAGTCAACAGGGAGCAATAGCCAAAAACATTCAGTACTTC. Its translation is CASSQQGAIAKNIQYF.

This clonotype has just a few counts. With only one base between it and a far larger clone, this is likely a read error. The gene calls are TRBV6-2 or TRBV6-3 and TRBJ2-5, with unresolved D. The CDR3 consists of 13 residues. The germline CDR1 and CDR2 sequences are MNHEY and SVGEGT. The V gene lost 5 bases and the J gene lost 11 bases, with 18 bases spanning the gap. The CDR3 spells CASSAIAGGEQYF. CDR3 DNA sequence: TGTGCCAGCAGTGCTATCGCCGGCGGTGAGCAGTACTTC.

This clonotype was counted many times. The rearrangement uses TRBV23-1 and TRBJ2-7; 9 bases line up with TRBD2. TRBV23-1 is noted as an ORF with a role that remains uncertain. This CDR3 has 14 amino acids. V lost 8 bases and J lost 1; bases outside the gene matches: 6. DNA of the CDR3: TGCGCCAGCTCCGGGACTAGCCGTTCCTACGAGCAGTACTTC. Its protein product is CASSGTSRSYEQYF.

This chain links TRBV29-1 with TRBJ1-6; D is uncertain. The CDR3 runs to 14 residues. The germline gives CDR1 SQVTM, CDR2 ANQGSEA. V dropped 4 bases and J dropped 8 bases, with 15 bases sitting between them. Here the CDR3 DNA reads TGCAGCGTTGCGGGTCCTTCTTCCGATTCACCCCTCCACTTT. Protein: CSVAGPSSDSPLHF.

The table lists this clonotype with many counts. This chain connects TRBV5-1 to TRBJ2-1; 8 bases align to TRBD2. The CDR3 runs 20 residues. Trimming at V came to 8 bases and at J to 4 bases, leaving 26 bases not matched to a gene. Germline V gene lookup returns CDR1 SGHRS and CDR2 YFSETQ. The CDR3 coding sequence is TGCGCCAGGATACCCCCGTCAGACGGGAGGGCCCAAAGGCGATACAATGAGCAGTTCTTC. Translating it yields CARIPPSDGRAQRRYNEQFF.

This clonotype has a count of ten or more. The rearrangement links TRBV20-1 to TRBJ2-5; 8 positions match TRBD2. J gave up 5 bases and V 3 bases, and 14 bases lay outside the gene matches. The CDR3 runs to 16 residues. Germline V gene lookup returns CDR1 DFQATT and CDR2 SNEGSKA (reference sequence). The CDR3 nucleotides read TGCAGTGCTAGCGCAGGGTCCGGGGGGGTAGGGGAGACCCAGTACTTC. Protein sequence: CSASAGSGGVGETQYF.

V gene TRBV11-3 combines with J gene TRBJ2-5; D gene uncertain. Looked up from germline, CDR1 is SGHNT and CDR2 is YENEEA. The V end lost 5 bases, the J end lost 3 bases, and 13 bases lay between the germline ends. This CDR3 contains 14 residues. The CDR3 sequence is CASSRDGVKETQYF. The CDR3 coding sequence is TGTGCCAGCAGCCGTGATGGGGTAAAAGAGACCCAGTACTTC.

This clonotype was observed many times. The CDR3 here is CASSGGGSGANVLTF. Written as DNA, the CDR3 is TGTGCCAGCAGCGGAGGTGGATCCGGGGCCAACGTCCTGACTTTC. The gene calls are TRBV11-2 and TRBJ2-6; D is possibly TRBD2 (5 bases). Trimming shortened V by 5 bases and J by 4 bases, and 12 bases separated the two germline ends. The CDR3 is 15 amino acids. Germline loops: CDR1 SGHAT, CDR2 FQNNGV.

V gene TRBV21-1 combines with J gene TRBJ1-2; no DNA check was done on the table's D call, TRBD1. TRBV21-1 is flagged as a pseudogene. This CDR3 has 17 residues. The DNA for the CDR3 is TGTGCCAGCAGCAAAGAGGGGACAGGGCCCCTTACCTATGGCTACACCTTC. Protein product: CASSKEGTGPLTYGYTF.

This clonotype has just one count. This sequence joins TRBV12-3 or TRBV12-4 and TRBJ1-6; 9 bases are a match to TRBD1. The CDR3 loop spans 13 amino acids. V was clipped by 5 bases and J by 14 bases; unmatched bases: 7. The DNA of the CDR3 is TGTGCCAGCAGTCGGACAGGGGAGGTCACCCTCCACTTT. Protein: CASSRTGEVTLHF.

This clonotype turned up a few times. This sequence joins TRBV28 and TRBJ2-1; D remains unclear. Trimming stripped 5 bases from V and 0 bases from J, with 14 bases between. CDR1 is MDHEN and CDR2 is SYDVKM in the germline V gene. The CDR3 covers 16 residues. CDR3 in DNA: TGTGCCAGCAGTAACCGACATACTGCCTCCTACAATGAGCAGTTCTTC. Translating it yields CASSNRHTASYNEQFF. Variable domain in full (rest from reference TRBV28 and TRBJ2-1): DVKVTQSSRYLVKRTGEKVFLECVQDMDHENMFWYRQDPGLGLRLIYFSYDVKMKEKGDIPEGYSVSREKKERFSLILESASTNQTSMYLCASSNRHTASYNEQFFGPGTRLTVL.